This T cell receptor beta chain was recovered during a study of blood T cell repertoires in COVID-19. This clone showed up just once. Clones were read by immunoSEQ multiplex PCR, and TCRdb kept only the in-frame ones, dropping some. This sample yields some 180,000 clones, of which around nine tenths are seen a single time; over 2% belongs to the top ten. Germline lookup yields CDR1 SQVTM and CDR2 ANQGSEA. The V and J ends lost 8 bases and 1 base respectively, with 8 bases between them. The CDR3 runs to 11 residues. This clonotype originated in a man aged 50 to 60 who had recovered from COVID-19. The chain uses TRBV29-1 and TRBJ1-1; D is undetermined. The sample consisted of peripheral blood. This chain's CDR3 is CSMRSNTEAFF. Here the CDR3 DNA reads TGCAGCATGAGATCGAACACTGAAGCTTTCTTT.